This TCR beta chain appears in the sequencing data of a study of OX40 agonist ivuxolimab in advanced cancers. Overall study context: Dosing consisted of intravenous ivuxolimab at 0.01 to 10 mg/kg every 2 weeks. Study-level results: Among patients with partial responses at 0.1-3.0 mg/kg, clonal expansion was among the lowest.

Clones were read by immunoSEQ multiplex PCR, and TCRdb kept only the in-frame ones, dropping some. The sample yields 70,000 to 90,000 clones, more than 85% seen once. In regard to this clone: What it binds is unknown.

This clonotype was sampled from an adult with an advanced solid tumor such as melanoma, head and neck, liver or kidney cancer. This specimen consisted of CD4+ or CD8+ T cells sorted from blood, obtained in a trial of the OX40 agonist ivuxolimab.

The CDR3 sequence: CASSPVNRGPGTNTEAFF. The CDR3 region has the DNA TGTGCCAGCAGCCCCGTGAACAGGGGGCCGGGAACGAACACTGAAGCTTTCTTT. This chain uses TRBV5-4 with TRBJ1-1, with TRBD1 matching over 9 bases. This CDR3 contains 18 residues. Germline CDR1 SGHNT, CDR2 YYREEE (reference sequence). Trimming took 4 bases from V and 1 from J; bases not matched to a gene: 14.